This entry lists 8 T cell receptor beta chains sequenced from one sample in a study of blood T cell repertoires in COVID-19. Measured with immunoSEQ multiplex PCR; TCRdb has only the in-frame clones, and not every one. The profile shows a few hundred thousand clones, over 75% of them singletons. The sequenced sample was peripheral blood. The receptors were sampled from an older woman with acute or convalescent COVID-19.

The V and J genes are TRBV9 and TRBJ1-4; D possibly corresponds to TRBD1 (5 bases). CDR3 length: 15 amino acids. Germline-derived CDR1 and CDR2 are SGDLS and YYNGEE. With 0 bases removed from V and 8 bases from J, the gap between germline ends came to 14 bases. This CDR3 reads CASSVGGGAWEKLFF. DNA of the CDR3: TGTGCCAGCAGCGTAGGGGGCGGGGCGTGGGAAAAACTGTTTTTT.

The chain links TRBV29-1 to TRBJ1-1; D perhaps matches TRBD1 (6 bases). The CDR3 totals 12 residues. The ends were cut back, 6 bases at V and 4 bases at J, with 12 bases in the middle. Germline V gene lookup returns CDR1 SQVTM and CDR2 ANQGSEA. The CDR3 here is CSVGGFVTEAFF. For the CDR3, the DNA is TGCAGCGTAGGGGGTTTCGTCACTGAAGCTTTCTTT.

As regards this clone: Other nucleotide sequences from this sample produce the same CDR3. The chain employs TRBV7-8 and TRBJ1-2; D is undetermined. V gave up 1 base and J gave up 2 bases, with 8 bases separating them. The CDR3 is made up of 14 amino acids. CDR1 and CDR2 from the germline V gene are SGHVS and FQNEAQ. CDR3 DNA sequence: TGTGCCAGCAGCTTAGTGCCGAGCAACTATGGCTACACCTTC. Its protein product is CASSLVPSNYGYTF. Full variable domain (outside the CDR3, taken from reference TRBV7-8 and TRBJ1-2): GAGVSQSPRYKVAKRGQDVALRCDPISGHVSLFWYQQALGQGPEFLTYFQNEAQLDKSGLPSDRFFAERPEGSVSTLKIQRTQQEDSAVYLCASSLVPSNYGYTFGSGTRLTVV.

The chain is built from TRBV14 and TRBJ2-7, with D maybe TRBD2 (6 bases). CDR1 and CDR2 from the germline V gene are SGHDN and FVKESK. The CDR3 extends over 16 amino acids. The V gene lost 4 bases and the J gene lost 8 bases, with 24 bases spanning the gap. The CDR3 spells CASSPQNRDWQFKQYF. The CDR3 DNA reads as TGTGCCAGCAGCCCTCAAAACCGGGACTGGCAATTTAAGCAGTACTTC.

This clone was seen a few times. This chain links TRBV2 with TRBJ1-6; 8 bases agree with TRBD1. V trimming: 5 bases; J trimming: 7 bases; junction bases outside the gene matches: 1. The CDR3 has 13 residues. In germline, CDR1 is SNHLY, CDR2 FYNNEI. CDR3 sequence: CASSRDRNSPLHF. Here the CDR3 DNA reads TGTGCCAGCAGTCGGGACAGGAATTCACCCCTCCACTTT. Full variable domain (outside the CDR3, taken from reference TRBV2 and TRBJ1-6): EPEVTQTPSHQVTQMGQEVILRCVPISNHLYFYWYRQILGQKVEFLVSFYNNEISEKSEIFDDQFSVERPDGSNFTLKIRSTKLEDSAMYFCASSRDRNSPLHFGNGTRLTVT.

The chain couples TRBV19 to TRBJ2-1, with 12 bases fitting TRBD2. CDR1 LNHDA and CDR2 SQIVND come from the germline V gene (reference sequence). The CDR3 is made up of 17 amino acids. Trimming took 6 bases from V and 5 from J; bases not matched to a gene: 11. CDR3 sequence: CASSMQLTSGGHNEQFF. DNA of the CDR3: TGTGCCAGTAGCATGCAACTGACTAGCGGGGGACACAATGAGCAGTTCTTC.

The chain couples TRBV4-2 to TRBJ1-4; weak D call: TRBD1 (5 bases). The CDR3 has 15 amino acids. The germline CDR1 and CDR2 sequences are LGHNA and YNFKEQ. The ends were cut back, 5 bases at V and 6 bases at J, with 16 bases in the middle. CDR3 sequence reads: CASSFPGGGDEKLFF. DNA of the CDR3: TGTGCCAGCAGCTTCCCCGGGGGAGGAGATGAAAAACTGTTTTTT.

The rearrangement uses TRBV5-4 and TRBJ2-6, with D perhaps TRBD2 (5 bases). The CDR3 is made up of 17 amino acids. V dropped 5 bases and J dropped 2 bases, with 17 bases sitting between them. The germline gives CDR1 SGHNT, CDR2 YYREEE (reference sequence). CDR3 sequence reads: CASRIGGGSPGANVLTF. The DNA of the CDR3 is TGTGCCAGCAGAATTGGAGGAGGATCTCCTGGGGCCAACGTCCTGACTTTC.